Given below is one TCR beta chain in context. Its antigen remains unidentified. This specimen comes from a study of OX40 agonist ivuxolimab in advanced cancers. Broader study findings: Normalized T-cell clonal expansion was also low in a subset of nonresponders.

Germline lookup yields CDR1 LNHNV and CDR2 YYDKDF (reference sequence). The CDR3 is 17 amino acids. Trimming removed 0 bases at V and 1 base at J, with 15 bases between. The data were produced by immunoSEQ multiplex PCR, yet TCRdb's version contains in-frame clones alone and is incomplete. Of roughly 61,000 clones in the sample, roughly nine tenths were seen once. This rearrangement joins TRBV15 to TRBJ1-2; D not certain. This receptor was taken from an adult with an advanced solid tumor such as melanoma, head and neck, liver or kidney cancer. Source: CD4+ or CD8+ T cells sorted from blood, taken in a trial of the OX40 agonist ivuxolimab. The CDR3 loop reads CATSRDGNRLFNYGYTF. CDR3 sequence (DNA): TGTGCCACCAGCAGAGATGGGAACCGGCTCTTTAACTATGGCTACACCTTC.